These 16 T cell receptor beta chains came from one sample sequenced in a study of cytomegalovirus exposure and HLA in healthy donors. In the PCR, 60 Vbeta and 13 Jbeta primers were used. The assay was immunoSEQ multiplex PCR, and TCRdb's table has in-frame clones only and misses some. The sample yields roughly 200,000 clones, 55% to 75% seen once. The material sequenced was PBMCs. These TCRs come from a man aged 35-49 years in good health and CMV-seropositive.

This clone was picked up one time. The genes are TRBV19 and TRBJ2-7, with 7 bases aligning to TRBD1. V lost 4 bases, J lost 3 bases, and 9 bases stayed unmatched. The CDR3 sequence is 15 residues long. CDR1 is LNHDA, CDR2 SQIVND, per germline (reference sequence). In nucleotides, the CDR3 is TGTGCCAGTAGTACCATTCCGACAGGGATCTACGAGCAGTACTTC. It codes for CASSTIPTGIYEQYF.

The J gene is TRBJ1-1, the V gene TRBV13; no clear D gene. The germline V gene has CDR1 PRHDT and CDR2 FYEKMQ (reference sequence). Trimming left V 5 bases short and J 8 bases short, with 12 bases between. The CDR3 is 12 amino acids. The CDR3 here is CASSPIEREAFF. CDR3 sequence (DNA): TGTGCCAGCAGCCCTATAGAGCGAGAAGCTTTCTTT. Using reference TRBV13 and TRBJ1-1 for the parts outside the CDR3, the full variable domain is AAGVIQSPRHLIKEKRETATLKCYPIPRHDTVYWYQQGPGQDPQFLISFYEKMQSDKGSIPDRFSAQQFSDYHSELNMSSLELGDSALYFCASSPIEREAFFGQGTRLTVV.

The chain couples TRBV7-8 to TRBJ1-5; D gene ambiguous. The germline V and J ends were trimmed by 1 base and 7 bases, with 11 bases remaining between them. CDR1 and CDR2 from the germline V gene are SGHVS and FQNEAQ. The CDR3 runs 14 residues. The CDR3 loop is CASSLETFRQPQHF. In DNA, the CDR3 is TGTGCCAGCAGCTTAGAGACATTTCGGCAGCCCCAGCATTTT.

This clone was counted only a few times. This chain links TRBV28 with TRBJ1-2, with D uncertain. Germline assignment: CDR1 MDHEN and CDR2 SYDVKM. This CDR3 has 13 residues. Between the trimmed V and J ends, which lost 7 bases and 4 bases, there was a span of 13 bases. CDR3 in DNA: TGTGCCAGCACTTCAGCGCCCCTCTATGGCTACACCTTC. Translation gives CASTSAPLYGYTF.

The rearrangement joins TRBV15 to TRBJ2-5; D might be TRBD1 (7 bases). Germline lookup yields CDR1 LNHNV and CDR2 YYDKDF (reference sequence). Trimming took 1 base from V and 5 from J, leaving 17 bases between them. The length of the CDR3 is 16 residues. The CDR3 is CATSRGRTRGQETQYF. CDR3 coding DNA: TGTGCCACCAGCAGAGGAAGGACGCGGGGACAGGAGACCCAGTACTTC.

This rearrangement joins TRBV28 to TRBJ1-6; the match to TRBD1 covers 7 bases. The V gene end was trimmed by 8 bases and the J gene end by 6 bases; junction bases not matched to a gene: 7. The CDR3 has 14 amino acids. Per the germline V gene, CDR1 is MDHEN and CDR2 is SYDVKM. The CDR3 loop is CASGPQGGNSPLHF. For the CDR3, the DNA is TGTGCCAGCGGCCCGCAGGGGGGTAATTCACCCCTCCACTTT. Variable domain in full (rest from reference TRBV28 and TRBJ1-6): DVKVTQSSRYLVKRTGEKVFLECVQDMDHENMFWYRQDPGLGLRLIYFSYDVKMKEKGDIPEGYSVSREKKERFSLILESASTNQTSMYLCASGPQGGNSPLHFGNGTRLTVT.

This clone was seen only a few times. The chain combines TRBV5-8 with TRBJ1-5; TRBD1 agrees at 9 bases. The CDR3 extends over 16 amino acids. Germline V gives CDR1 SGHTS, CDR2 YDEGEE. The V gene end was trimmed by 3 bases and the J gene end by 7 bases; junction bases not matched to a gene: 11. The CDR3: CASSSDRDRVWQPQHF. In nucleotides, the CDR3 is TGTGCCAGCAGCTCAGACCGGGACAGGGTATGGCAGCCCCAGCATTTT.

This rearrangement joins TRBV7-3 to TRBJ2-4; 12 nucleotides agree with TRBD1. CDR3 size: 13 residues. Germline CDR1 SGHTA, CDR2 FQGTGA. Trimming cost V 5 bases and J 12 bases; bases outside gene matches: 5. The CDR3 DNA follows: TGTGCCAGCAGCCCCGGGACAGGGGGCAATCAGTACTTC. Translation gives CASSPGTGGNQYF.

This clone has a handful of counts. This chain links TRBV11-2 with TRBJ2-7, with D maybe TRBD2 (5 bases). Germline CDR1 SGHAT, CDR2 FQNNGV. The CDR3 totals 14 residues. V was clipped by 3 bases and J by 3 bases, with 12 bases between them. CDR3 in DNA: TGTGCCAGCAGCTTCTCTCAAAGCGGCTACGAGCAGTACTTC. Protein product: CASSFSQSGYEQYF.

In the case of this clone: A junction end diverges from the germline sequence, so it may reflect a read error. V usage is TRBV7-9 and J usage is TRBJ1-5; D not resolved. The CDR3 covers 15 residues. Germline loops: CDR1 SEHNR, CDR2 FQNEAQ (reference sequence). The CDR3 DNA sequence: TGTTCCAGCAGCTTAGCGCAAACCGGGAATCAGCCCCAGCATTTT. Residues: CSSSLAQTGNQPQHF.

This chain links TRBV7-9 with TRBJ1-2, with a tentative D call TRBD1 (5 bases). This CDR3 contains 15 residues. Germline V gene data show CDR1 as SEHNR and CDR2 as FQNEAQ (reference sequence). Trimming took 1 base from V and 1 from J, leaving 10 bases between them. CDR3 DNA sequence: TGTGCCAGCAGCTTAGTAGGGGCGAATAACTATGGCTACACCTTC. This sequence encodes CASSLVGANNYGYTF.

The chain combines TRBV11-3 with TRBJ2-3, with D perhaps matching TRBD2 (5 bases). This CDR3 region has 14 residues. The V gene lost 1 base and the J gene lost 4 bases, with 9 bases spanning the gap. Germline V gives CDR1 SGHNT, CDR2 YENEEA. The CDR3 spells CASSLVSGADTQYF. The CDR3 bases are TGTGCCAGCAGCTTAGTTTCCGGGGCAGATACGCAGTATTTT.

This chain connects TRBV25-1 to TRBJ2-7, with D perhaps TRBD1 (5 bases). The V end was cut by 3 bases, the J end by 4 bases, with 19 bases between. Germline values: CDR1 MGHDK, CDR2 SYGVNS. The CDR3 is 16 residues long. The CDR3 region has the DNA TGTGCCAGCAGTGAGTGGGCAGGGCCGGCAATGTACGAGCAGTACTTC. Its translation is CASSEWAGPAMYEQYF.

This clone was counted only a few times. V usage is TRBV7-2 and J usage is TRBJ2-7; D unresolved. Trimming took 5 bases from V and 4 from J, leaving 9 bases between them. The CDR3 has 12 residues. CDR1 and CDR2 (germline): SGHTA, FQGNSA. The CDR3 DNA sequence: TGTGCCAGCAGCCCCCAGGTGTACGAGCAGTACTTC. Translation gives CASSPQVYEQYF.

CDR3 nucleotides: TGTGCCAGCAGCTTGGACAGCCCGATTAGGAAAGGCTACACCTTC. Its translation is CASSLDSPIRKGYTF. V and J are TRBV5-4 and TRBJ1-2, with D unclear. V lost 0 bases, J lost 8 bases, and 17 bases lay in between. The V gene's germline CDR1 is SGHNT and CDR2 YYREEE (reference sequence). This CDR3 is 15 amino acids long.

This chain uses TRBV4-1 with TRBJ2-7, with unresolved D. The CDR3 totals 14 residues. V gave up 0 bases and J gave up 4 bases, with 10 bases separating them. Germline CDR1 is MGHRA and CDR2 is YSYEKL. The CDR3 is CASSQESASYEQYF. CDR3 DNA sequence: TGCGCCAGCAGCCAAGAGTCGGCTAGTTACGAGCAGTACTTC.